This T cell receptor beta chain was sequenced for a study of blood T cell repertoires in COVID-19. Turning to the study itself: Whether acute or convalescent, the COVID-19 samples came from the United States, Italy and Spain. PBMCs, B-cell-depleted T cells, or T cells provided the cDNA or gDNA that made up the material.

Authors' data handling: Amplification from reference gene primers served as the basis for estimated nucleated cell counts. The assay was immunoSEQ multiplex PCR, and TCRdb's table has in-frame clones only and misses some. The V and J calls and clone size come from that table; D and trimming were worked out from the DNA. The profile shows 150,000 to 180,000 clones, approximately 91% of them singletons. This CDR3 region has 14 residues. Germline V gives CDR1 MNHEY, CDR2 SMNVEV (reference sequence). The germline V and J ends were trimmed by 7 bases and 2 bases, with 12 bases remaining between them. The sample consisted of peripheral blood. The V call is TRBV27, the J call TRBJ2-1; possible D gene TRBD1, 6 bases. The clonotype originates from a woman between 65 and 79 years old with acute or convalescent COVID-19. The CDR3 protein is CASTLRDTYNEQFF. The CDR3 DNA sequence: TGTGCCAGCACCCTCCGGGACACCTACAATGAGCAGTTCTTC.